These T cell receptor beta chains were read from a single sample in a study of response to subunit inactivated influenza vaccine. A single record per CDR3 protein comes from TCRdb applying MiXCR to the RT-PCR reads. The sample lists about half a million distinct CDR3 sequences; approximately 10% were seen once. Sequencing used PBMCs from blood, obtained roughly 45 days after vaccination. The receptors were gathered from a man aged 50 or older who received an inactivated influenza vaccine. CDR3s include the opening cysteine and the closing phenylalanine or tryptophan. D genes are given only for firm matches. Clone size, where shown, is once, few, many, or a class for clones that have expanded.

abundance	v_gene	d_gene	j_gene	CDR3nt	CDR3aa
few	TRBV6-2/TRBV6-3	TRBD1	TRBJ2-3	TGTGCCAGCAGTTACTCGCCTGGGACAGAATACACAGATACGCAGTATTTT	CASSYSPGTEYTDTQYF
few	TRBV7-8	NA	TRBJ2-7	TGTGCCAGCAGCGAAACGCGCGAGCAGTACTTC	CASSETREQYF
many	TRBV7-8	NA	TRBJ2-7	TGTGCCAGCAGCTTAGCGCTTGTCCCAGTCTACGAGCAGTACTTC	CASSLALVPVYEQYF
few	TRBV20-1	NA	TRBJ2-3	TGCAGTGCTAGTTTGGACGGCCTCCAGTATTTT	CSASLDGLQYF
few	TRBV7-2	TRBD2	TRBJ2-2	TGTGCCAGCAGTCGACGGACTAGCGGGCCCACCGGGGAGCTGTTTTTT	CASSRRTSGPTGELFF
many	TRBV29-1	TRBD2	TRBJ2-4	TGCAGCGTTGAATCACTAGCGGGGGGGCTGAACATTCAGTACTTC	CSVESLAGGLNIQYF
NA	TRBV12-3/TRBV12-4	TRBD1	TRBJ1-1	TGTGCCAGCACAGTAAGGGACAGGGAAACTGAAGCTTTCTTT	CASTVRDRETEAFF
medium-sized	TRBV20-1	TRBD1	TRBJ1-5	TGCAGTGCCAATGAGGGGGCCAATCAGCCCCAGCATTTT	CSANEGANQPQHF
NA	TRBV20-1	NA	TRBJ1-5	TGCAGTGCTATAAAAAAAGACAGGTTTAGCAATCAGCCCCAGCATTTT	CSAIKKDRFSNQPQHF
NA	TRBV7-8	NA	TRBJ2-5	TGTGCCAGCAGCATGGGACTCACCCAAGAGACCCAGTACTTC	CASSMGLTQETQYF
NA	TRBV7-2	TRBD2	TRBJ2-7	TGTGCCAGCAGCTCATGGACTAGCGGGAGTATTTACGAGCAGTACTTC	CASSSWTSGSIYEQYF
NA	TRBV12-3/TRBV12-4	TRBD2	TRBJ2-7	TGTGCCAGCAGTTTAGGGCGGACTAGCGGGATTTACGAGCAGTACTTC	CASSLGRTSGIYEQYF
few	TRBV12-3/TRBV12-4	NA	TRBJ1-5	TGTGCCAGCAGCCTAGGGGGGTCCAGGAACCAGCATTTT	CASSLGGSRNQHF
NA	TRBV3-1	TRBD1	TRBJ1-6	TGTGCCAGCAGCCAAGGGACAGGGGGGAATTCACCCCTCCACTTT	CASSQGTGGNSPLHF
NA	TRBV19	NA	TRBJ1-1	TGTGCCAGTAGTAAGGGGCACACTGAAGCTTTCTTT	CASSKGHTEAFF
many	TRBV5-1	NA	TRBJ2-7	TGCGCCAGCAGCCCAGACAGGACCCTCGAGCAGTACTTC	CASSPDRTLEQYF
NA	TRBV6-2/TRBV6-3	NA	TRBJ1-2	TGTGCCATCCGCGGGGGGCACAGAAACTATGGCTACACCTTC	CAIRGGHRNYGYTF
NA	TRBV12-3/TRBV12-4	TRBD2	TRBJ2-2	TGTGCCAGCAGTTTGGCCTTACTAGCGGGGGAGCTGTTTTTT	CASSLALLAGELFF
few	TRBV11-2	NA	TRBJ2-1	TGTGCCAGCAGCCTGCTCCAAACCGAGCAGTTCTTC	CASSLLQTEQFF
few	TRBV7-2	TRBD1	TRBJ2-2	TGTGCCAGCAGCCTCGACAGGGGGCTCACCGGGGAGCTGTTTTTT	CASSLDRGLTGELFF
NA	TRBV5-1	NA	TRBJ1-4	TGCGCCAGCAGCCCACAGGACTCCGCAGGAAAACTGTTTTTT	CASSPQDSAGKLFF
few	TRBV12-3/TRBV12-4	TRBD1	TRBJ1-4	TGTGCCAGCAGTCCGACAGGGAAAGGGAGAAATGAAAAACTGTTTTTT	CASSPTGKGRNEKLFF
NA	TRBV2	NA	TRBJ2-7	TGTGCCAGCAGTGAAGTCTTGGTACGGGGACGCCAAGATTACGAGCAGTACTTC	CASSEVLVRGRQDYEQYF
few	TRBV5-8	NA	TRBJ2-5	TGTGCCAGCAGCTCGAGGGGAACCGAGACCCAGTACTTC	CASSSRGTETQYF
many	TRBV12-3/TRBV12-4	NA	TRBJ2-3	TGTGCCAGCAGCAAAAGAGGGGGGGGTACGCAGTATTTT	CASSKRGGGTQYF
NA	TRBV7-9	TRBD2	TRBJ2-3	TGTGCCAGCAACTTAGCCCTAGCGGGGGGATTCACAGATACGCAGTATTTT	CASNLALAGGFTDTQYF
NA	TRBV29-1	NA	TRBJ2-3	TGCAGCGTTGGCCAGAGCACAGATACGCAGTATTTT	CSVGQSTDTQYF
few	TRBV20-1	NA	TRBJ2-4	TGCAGTGCTAGTGGGACCTACGTAGGATTGAACATTCAGTACTTC	CSASGTYVGLNIQYF
few	TRBV20-1	NA	TRBJ2-5	TGCAGTGCCCCCCCACACGGGGAAGAGACCCAGTACTTC	CSAPPHGEETQYF
NA	TRBV15	TRBD2	TRBJ2-5	TGTGCCACCAGCAGATCCAGCGGGGCGGAGACCCAGTACTTC	CATSRSSGAETQYF
NA	TRBV7-2	NA	TRBJ2-1	TGTGCCAGCAGCCAAACGCGGATCGGTGGCAATGAGCAGTTCTTC	CASSQTRIGGNEQFF
NA	TRBV29-1	TRBD2	TRBJ2-5	TGCAGCGTTGACGGCGGACTAGCGGGACCTCAAGAGACCCAGTACTTC	CSVDGGLAGPQETQYF
few	TRBV24-1	NA	TRBJ1-1	TGTGCCACCAGTTCCGGTCAGCGGACTGAAGCTTTCTTT	CATSSGQRTEAFF
many	TRBV12-3/TRBV12-4	NA	TRBJ1-2	TGTGCCAGCAGTTTTGGGTATGGCTACACCTTC	CASSFGYGYTF
NA	TRBV6-1	NA	TRBJ2-1	TGTGCCAGCACATCACGGGGGGCATCGCGCAATGAGCAGTTCTTC	CASTSRGASRNEQFF
NA	TRBV11-2	NA	TRBJ2-1	TGTGCCAGCAGCTTATTCGGATCTGAGCAGTTCTTC	CASSLFGSEQFF